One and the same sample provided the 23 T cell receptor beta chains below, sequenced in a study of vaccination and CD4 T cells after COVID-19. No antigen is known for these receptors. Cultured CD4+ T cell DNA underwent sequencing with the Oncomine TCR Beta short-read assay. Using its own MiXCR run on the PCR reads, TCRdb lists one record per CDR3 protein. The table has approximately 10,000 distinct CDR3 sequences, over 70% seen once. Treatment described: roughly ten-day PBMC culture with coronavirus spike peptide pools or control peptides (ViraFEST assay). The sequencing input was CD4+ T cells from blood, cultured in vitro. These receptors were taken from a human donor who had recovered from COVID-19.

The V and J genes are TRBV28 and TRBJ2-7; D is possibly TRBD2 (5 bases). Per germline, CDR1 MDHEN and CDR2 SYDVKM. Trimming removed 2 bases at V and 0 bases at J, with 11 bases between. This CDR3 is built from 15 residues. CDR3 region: CASSLLLGSSYEQYF. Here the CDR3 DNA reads TGTGCCAGCAGTTTACTATTGGGGAGCTCCTACGAGCAGTACTTC. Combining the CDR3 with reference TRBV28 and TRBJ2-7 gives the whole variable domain DVKVTQSSRYLVKRTGEKVFLECVQDMDHENMFWYRQDPGLGLRLIYFSYDVKMKEKGDIPEGYSVSREKKERFSLILESASTNQTSMYLCASSLLLGSSYEQYFGPGTRLTVT.

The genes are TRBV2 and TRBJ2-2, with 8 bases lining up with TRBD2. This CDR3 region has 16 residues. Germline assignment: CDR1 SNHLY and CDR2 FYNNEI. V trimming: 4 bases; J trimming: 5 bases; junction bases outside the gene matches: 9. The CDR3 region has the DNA TGTGCCAGCAGTGCCCGGGAGCCGGGGGGGACCGGGGAGCTGTTTTTT. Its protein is CASSAREPGGTGELFF.

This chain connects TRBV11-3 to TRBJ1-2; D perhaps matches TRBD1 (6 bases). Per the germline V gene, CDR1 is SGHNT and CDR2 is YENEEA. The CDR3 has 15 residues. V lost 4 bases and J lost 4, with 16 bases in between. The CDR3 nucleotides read TGTGCCAGCAGCTCGCCCCTCCGGGACATCTATGGCTACACCTTC. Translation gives CASSSPLRDIYGYTF.

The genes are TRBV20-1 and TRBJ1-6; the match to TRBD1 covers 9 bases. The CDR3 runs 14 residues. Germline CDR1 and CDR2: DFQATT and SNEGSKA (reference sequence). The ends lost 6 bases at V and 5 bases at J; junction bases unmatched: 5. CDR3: CSAPGTGNNSPLHF. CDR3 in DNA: TGCAGTGCACCCGGGACAGGGAATAATTCACCCCTCCACTTT.

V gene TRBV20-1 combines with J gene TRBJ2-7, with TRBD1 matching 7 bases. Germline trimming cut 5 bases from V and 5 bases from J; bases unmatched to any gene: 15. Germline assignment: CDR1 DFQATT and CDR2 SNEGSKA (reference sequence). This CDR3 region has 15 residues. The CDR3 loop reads CSAGRPEGAADEQYF. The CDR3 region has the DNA TGCAGTGCTGGGCGCCCTGAGGGGGCGGCGGACGAGCAGTACTTC.

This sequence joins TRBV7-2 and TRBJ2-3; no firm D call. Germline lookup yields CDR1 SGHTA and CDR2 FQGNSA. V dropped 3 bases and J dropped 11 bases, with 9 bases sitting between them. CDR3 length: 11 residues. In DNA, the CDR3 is TGTGCCAGCAGCTTTTCCTTCGAGCAGTATTTT. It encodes CASSFSFEQYF. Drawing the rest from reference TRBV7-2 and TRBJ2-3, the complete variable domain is GAGVSQSPSNKVTEKGKDVELRCDPISGHTALYWYRQSLGQGLEFLIYFQGNSAPDKSGLPSDRFSAERTGGSVSTLTIQRTQQEDSAVYLCASSFSFEQYFGPGTRLTVL.

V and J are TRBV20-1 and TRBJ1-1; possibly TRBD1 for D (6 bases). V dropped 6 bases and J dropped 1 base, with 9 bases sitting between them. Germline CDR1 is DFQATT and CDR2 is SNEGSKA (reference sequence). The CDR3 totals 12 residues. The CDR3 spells CSARGENTEAFF. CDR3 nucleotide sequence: TGCAGTGCCAGGGGAGAGAACACTGAAGCTTTCTTT.

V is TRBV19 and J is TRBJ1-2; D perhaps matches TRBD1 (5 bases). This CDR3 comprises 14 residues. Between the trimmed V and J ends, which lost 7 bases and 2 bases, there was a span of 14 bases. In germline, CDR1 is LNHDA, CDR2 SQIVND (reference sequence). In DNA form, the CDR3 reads TGTGCCAGTAAGCGAGGGACGGGGAACTATGGCTACACCTTC. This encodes CASKRGTGNYGYTF.

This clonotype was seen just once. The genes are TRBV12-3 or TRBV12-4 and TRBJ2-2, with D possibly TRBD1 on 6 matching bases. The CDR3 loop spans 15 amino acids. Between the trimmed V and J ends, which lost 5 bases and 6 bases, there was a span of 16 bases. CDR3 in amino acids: CASSPGQISAGELFF. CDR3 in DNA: TGTGCCAGCAGTCCCGGACAGATAAGTGCCGGGGAGCTGTTTTTT.

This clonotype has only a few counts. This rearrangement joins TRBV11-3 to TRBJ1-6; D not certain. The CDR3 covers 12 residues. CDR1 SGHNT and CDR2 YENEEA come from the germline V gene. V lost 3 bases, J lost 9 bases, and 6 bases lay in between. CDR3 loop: CASSLWGSPLHF. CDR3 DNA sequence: TGTGCCAGCAGCTTGTGGGGTTCACCCCTCCACTTT.

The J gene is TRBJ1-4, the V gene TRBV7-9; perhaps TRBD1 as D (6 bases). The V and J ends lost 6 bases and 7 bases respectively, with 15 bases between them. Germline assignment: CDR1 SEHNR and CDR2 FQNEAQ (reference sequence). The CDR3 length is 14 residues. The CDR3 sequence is CASSVAGAGEKLFF. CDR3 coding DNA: TGTGCCAGCAGTGTAGCGGGGGCAGGTGAAAAACTGTTTTTT.

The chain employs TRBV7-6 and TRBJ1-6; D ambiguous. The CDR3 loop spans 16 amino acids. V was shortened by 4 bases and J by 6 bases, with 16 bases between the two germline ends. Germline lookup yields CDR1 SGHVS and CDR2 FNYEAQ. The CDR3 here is CASSSLSAGLNSPLHF. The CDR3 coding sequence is TGTGCCAGCAGCTCGCTATCGGCAGGCCTTAATTCACCCCTCCACTTT.

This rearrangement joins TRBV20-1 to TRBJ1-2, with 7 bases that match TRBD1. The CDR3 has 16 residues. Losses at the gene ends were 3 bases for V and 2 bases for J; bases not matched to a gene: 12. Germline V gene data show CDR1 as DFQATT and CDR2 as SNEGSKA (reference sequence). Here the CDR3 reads CSASLRGLRYNYGYTF. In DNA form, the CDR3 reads TGCAGTGCTAGCCTCAGGGGGTTAAGGTACAACTATGGCTACACCTTC.

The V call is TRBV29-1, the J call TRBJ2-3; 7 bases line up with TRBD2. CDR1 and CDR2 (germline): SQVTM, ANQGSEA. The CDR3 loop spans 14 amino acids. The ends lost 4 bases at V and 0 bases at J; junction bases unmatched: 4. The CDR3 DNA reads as TGCAGCGTTGCTCTAGCGGTTAGCACAGATACGCAGTATTTT. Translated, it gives CSVALAVSTDTQYF.

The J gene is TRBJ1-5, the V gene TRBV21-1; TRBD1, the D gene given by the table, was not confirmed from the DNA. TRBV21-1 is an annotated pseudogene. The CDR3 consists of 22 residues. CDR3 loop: CASSSYLGEGTGGKKGNQPQHF. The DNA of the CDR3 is TGTGCCAGCAGCTCCTATCTTGGGGAGGGGACAGGGGGTAAGAAAGGCAATCAGCCCCAGCATTTT.

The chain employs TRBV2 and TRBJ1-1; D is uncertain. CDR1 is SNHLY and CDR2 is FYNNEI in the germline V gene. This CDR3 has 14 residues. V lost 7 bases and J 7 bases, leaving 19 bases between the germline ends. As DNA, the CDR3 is TGTGCCAGCAAGGAGGGCTTTGGTCTAGGTGAAGCTTTCTTT. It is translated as CASKEGFGLGEAFF. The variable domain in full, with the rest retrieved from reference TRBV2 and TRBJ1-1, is EPEVTQTPSHQVTQMGQEVILRCVPISNHLYFYWYRQILGQKVEFLVSFYNNEISEKSEIFDDQFSVERPDGSNFTLKIRSTKLEDSAMYFCASKEGFGLGEAFFGQGTRLTVV.

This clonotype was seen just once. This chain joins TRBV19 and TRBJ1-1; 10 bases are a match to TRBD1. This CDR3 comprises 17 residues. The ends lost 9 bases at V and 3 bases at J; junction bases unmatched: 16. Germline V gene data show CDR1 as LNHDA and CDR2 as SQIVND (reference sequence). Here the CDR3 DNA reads TGTGCCAGCCTCGGGACAGGGGACGAAAAACACTACACTGAAGCTTTCTTT. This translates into CASLGTGDEKHYTEAFF.

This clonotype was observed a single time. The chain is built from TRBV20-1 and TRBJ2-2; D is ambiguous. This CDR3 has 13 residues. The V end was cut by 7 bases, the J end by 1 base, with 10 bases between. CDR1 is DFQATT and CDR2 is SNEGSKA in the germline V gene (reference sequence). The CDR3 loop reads CSVRFGNTGELFF. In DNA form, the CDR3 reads TGCAGTGTTCGGTTCGGGAACACCGGGGAGCTGTTTTTT.

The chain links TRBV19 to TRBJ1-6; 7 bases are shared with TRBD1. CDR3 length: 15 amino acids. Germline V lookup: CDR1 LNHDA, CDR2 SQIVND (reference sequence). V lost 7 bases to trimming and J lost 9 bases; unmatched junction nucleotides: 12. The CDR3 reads CASNPQQGVSSPLHF. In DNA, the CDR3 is TGTGCCAGTAATCCACAGCAGGGGGTGAGTTCACCCCTCCACTTT.

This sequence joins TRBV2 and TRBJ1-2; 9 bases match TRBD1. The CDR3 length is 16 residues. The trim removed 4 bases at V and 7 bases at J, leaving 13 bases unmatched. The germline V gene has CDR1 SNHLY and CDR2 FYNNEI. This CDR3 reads CASSASQPGQGPGYTF. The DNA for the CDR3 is TGTGCCAGCAGTGCAAGTCAACCGGGACAGGGTCCTGGCTACACCTTC.

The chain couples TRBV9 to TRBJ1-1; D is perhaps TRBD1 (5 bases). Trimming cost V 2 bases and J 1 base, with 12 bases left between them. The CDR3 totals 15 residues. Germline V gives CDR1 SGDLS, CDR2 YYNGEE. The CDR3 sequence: CASSVHPGPNTEAFF. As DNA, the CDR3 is TGTGCCAGCAGCGTCCACCCGGGGCCGAACACTGAAGCTTTCTTT.

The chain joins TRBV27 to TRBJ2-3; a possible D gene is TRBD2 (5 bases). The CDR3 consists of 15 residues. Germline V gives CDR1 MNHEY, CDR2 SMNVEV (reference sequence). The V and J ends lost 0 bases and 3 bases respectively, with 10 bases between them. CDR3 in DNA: TGTGCCAGCAGTTTATCTTCCGGGATGACAGATACGCAGTATTTT. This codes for CASSLSSGMTDTQYF.

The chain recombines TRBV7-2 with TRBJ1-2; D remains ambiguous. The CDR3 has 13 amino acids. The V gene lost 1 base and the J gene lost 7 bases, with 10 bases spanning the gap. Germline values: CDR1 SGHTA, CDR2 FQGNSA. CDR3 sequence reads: CASSLVEGAGYTF. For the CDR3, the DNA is TGTGCCAGCAGCTTAGTCGAGGGTGCTGGCTACACCTTC.